The entry that follows covers one T cell receptor beta chain sequence. TCRdb's copy holds only in-frame clones and misses some; the assay was immunoSEQ multiplex PCR. The table has some 220,000 clones, roughly four fifths seen once. The sample comes from a study of blood T cell repertoires in COVID-19. Trimming took off 2 bases at V and 6 bases at J, with 10 bases between the two ends. The CDR3 has 13 amino acids. The V gene's germline CDR1 is SEHNR and CDR2 FQNEAQ (reference sequence). Sequenced sample: PBMCs or T cells enriched from blood (not recorded which). The clonotype comes from a woman aged 35 to 49 with acute COVID-19. V gene TRBV7-9 combines with J gene TRBJ1-2; maybe TRBD1 (5 bases). The CDR3 sequence: CASSLWGDDGYTF. The CDR3 nucleotides read TGTGCCAGCAGCTTATGGGGGGACGATGGCTACACCTTC.